The 20 T cell receptor beta chains below were found in one sample sequenced in a study of early T cells in non-severe SARS-CoV-2 infection. MiXCR, run by TCRdb on the 5' RACE reads, gives a single entry per CDR3 protein. This table holds about 80,000 distinct CDR3 sequences, roughly 12% found once. The sample comprised whole blood. All receptors derive from an adult who was a healthcare worker with PCR-confirmed SARS-CoV-2 infection or an uninfected control (not recorded which).

This clonotype was observed a handful of times. This chain's CDR3 is CASAPGTSDTDTQYF. For the CDR3, the DNA is TGCGCCAGCGCACCCGGGACTAGCGACACAGATACGCAGTATTTT. The chain employs TRBV10-2 and TRBJ2-3, with 10 positions matching TRBD2. V gave up 8 bases and J gave up 2 bases; unmatched junction bases: 7. Germline V gene data show CDR1 as WSHSY and CDR2 as SAAADI. The CDR3 sequence is 15 residues long.

In this sample, this clonotype turned up many times. V is TRBV28 and J is TRBJ1-1, with 8 positions matching TRBD1. V was pared by 5 bases and J by 0 bases, with 5 bases of the junction left unmatched. CDR1 MDHEN and CDR2 SYDVKM come from the germline V gene. The CDR3 loop spans 15 amino acids. DNA of the CDR3: TGTGCCAGCAGTCCTCCGACAGGGGTGAACACTGAAGCTTTCTTT. This codes for CASSPPTGVNTEAFF.

In this sample, this clonotype turned up many times. The rearrangement joins TRBV5-1 to TRBJ1-2, with D possibly being TRBD1 (6 bases). The CDR3 is made up of 13 amino acids. Deletions cut 4 bases from V and 8 bases from J, with 15 bases between. Germline lookup yields CDR1 SGHRS and CDR2 YFSETQ. CDR3: CASSRGDTEGYTF. DNA for the CDR3: TGCGCCAGCAGCCGAGGGGACACGGAAGGCTACACCTTC.

This clonotype has a count of ten or more. Here the CDR3 DNA reads TGCGCCAGCAGCTTGGATACCAGAGCCAGCACAGATACGCAGTATTTT. Translated: CASSLDTRASTDTQYF. The chain is built from TRBV5-1 and TRBJ2-3; D remains unclear. CDR1 SGHRS and CDR2 YFSETQ come from the germline V gene. The CDR3 totals 16 residues. The V end lost 0 bases, the J end lost 0 bases, and 11 bases lay between the germline ends.

This clonotype has ten or more counts. The rearrangement links TRBV7-8 to TRBJ2-2; D may be TRBD1 or TRBD2 (6 bases each). The germline gives CDR1 SGHVS, CDR2 FQNEAQ. This CDR3 is 16 amino acids long. The V and J ends lost 2 bases and 6 bases respectively, with 16 bases between them. The CDR3 DNA reads as TGTGCCAGCAGCTTAAGGACAGTCGGAGGGGCCGGGGAGCTGTTTTTT. Its protein is CASSLRTVGGAGELFF. Full variable domain (outside the CDR3, taken from reference TRBV7-8 and TRBJ2-2): GAGVSQSPRYKVAKRGQDVALRCDPISGHVSLFWYQQALGQGPEFLTYFQNEAQLDKSGLPSDRFFAERPEGSVSTLKIQRTQQEDSAVYLCASSLRTVGGAGELFFGEGSRLTVL.

This clonotype turned up a few times. The chain combines TRBV11-3 with TRBJ1-1; no clear D. The CDR3 extends over 14 amino acids. Germline loops: CDR1 SGHNT, CDR2 YENEEA. Trimming stripped 5 bases from V and 1 base from J, with 11 bases between. This CDR3 reads CASSPRLTNTEAFF. As DNA, the CDR3 is TGTGCCAGCAGCCCGCGTCTTACGAACACTGAAGCTTTCTTT.

At least ten counts were recorded for this clonotype. The chain is built from TRBV6-2 or TRBV6-3 and TRBJ2-1; no clear D. Germline loops: CDR1 MNHEY, CDR2 SVGEGT. CDR3 length equals 12 residues. With 7 bases removed from V and 5 bases from J, the gap between germline ends came to 9 bases. The CDR3 region is CASKPDHNEQFF. CDR3 DNA sequence: TGTGCCAGCAAACCTGACCACAATGAGCAGTTCTTC.

The sample holds many counts of this clonotype. This chain links TRBV11-2 with TRBJ2-3; D tentatively reads TRBD1 or TRBD2 (5 bases each). The V end was cut by 4 bases, the J end by 2 bases, with 19 bases between. Germline V gene lookup returns CDR1 SGHAT and CDR2 FQNNGV. CDR3 length: 17 amino acids. The CDR3 DNA follows: TGTGCCAGCAGCTCACCCTTCGAGGGGCCTAACACAGATACGCAGTATTTT. Translating it yields CASSSPFEGPNTDTQYF.

Concerning this clonotype itself: A much larger clone differs by one base, so this may be a read error. The chain carries TRBV6-5 and TRBJ2-3; no reliable D call. Germline CDR1 MNHEY, CDR2 SVGAGI. The CDR3 loop spans 11 amino acids. Trimming removed 5 bases from V and 3 bases from J, with 3 bases in between. The CDR3 DNA reads as TGTGCCAGCAGTCAAACAGATACGCAGTATTTT. Protein product: CASSQTDTQYF.

The V call is TRBV20-1, the J call TRBJ2-7, with a weak D call TRBD2 (5 bases). There are 14 residues in the CDR3. V was clipped by 3 bases and J by 1 base, with 13 bases between them. The germline gives CDR1 DFQATT, CDR2 SNEGSKA (reference sequence). CDR3: CSASSEGYSYEQYF. CDR3 nucleotide sequence: TGCAGTGCTAGCAGCGAGGGCTATTCCTACGAGCAGTACTTC.

The chain couples TRBV9 to TRBJ2-2, with 7 bases identical to TRBD1. Germline trimming cut 4 bases from V and 0 bases from J; bases unmatched to any gene: 9. Germline V CDR1 and CDR2: SGDLS, YYNGEE. The CDR3 is 17 amino acids. CDR3 region: CASSPRDSLTNTGELFF. The CDR3 nucleotides are TGTGCCAGCAGCCCAAGGGACAGCCTTACGAACACCGGGGAGCTGTTTTTT.

This clonotype appeared many times. V usage is TRBV10-3 and J usage is TRBJ2-1, with D perhaps TRBD1 (6 bases). CDR1 and CDR2 (germline): ENHRY, SYGVKD. This CDR3 has 15 residues. Trimming took off 2 bases at V and 5 bases at J, with 13 bases between the two ends. The CDR3 DNA is TGTGCCATCAGTGAGCCGACAGGCACTAACAATGAGCAGTTCTTC. It codes for CAISEPTGTNNEQFF.

This clonotype was found a few times. V usage is TRBV6-5 and J usage is TRBJ1-6, with D tentatively TRBD1 (5 bases). Germline V CDR1 and CDR2: MNHEY, SVGAGI. V was pared by 6 bases and J by 14 bases, with 20 bases between. The CDR3 is 14 amino acids. CDR3 residues: CASRAGGGPLALHF. In DNA form, the CDR3 reads TGTGCCAGCAGGGCCGGGGGGGGACCGCTAGCCCTCCACTTT.

The sample holds many counts of this clonotype. V usage is TRBV7-9 and J usage is TRBJ1-2; 9 bases are a match to TRBD1. This CDR3 is 12 amino acids long. V lost 7 bases to trimming and J lost 7 bases; unmatched junction nucleotides: 4. The germline CDR1 and CDR2 sequences are SEHNR and FQNEAQ (reference sequence). The CDR3 reads CASNNRGPGYTF. The CDR3 coding sequence is TGTGCCAGCAATAACAGGGGGCCTGGCTACACCTTC.

The genes are TRBV3-1 and TRBJ2-2, with D perhaps matching TRBD1 (6 bases). Trimming cost V 2 bases and J 5 bases, with 15 bases left between them. Germline CDR1 reads LGHDT; CDR2 reads YNNKEL (reference sequence). The CDR3 is 16 amino acids. The CDR3 sequence: CASSQFTGYNTGELFF. The CDR3 DNA reads TGTGCCAGCAGCCAATTTACAGGGTATAATACCGGGGAGCTGTTTTTT.

This clonotype was counted at least ten times. The rearrangement links TRBV15 to TRBJ2-3; 8 nucleotides line up with TRBD2. This CDR3 contains 15 residues. With V trimmed by 5 bases and J by 6 bases, 10 bases remained unmatched. Germline-derived CDR1 and CDR2 are LNHNV and YYDKDF (reference sequence). The CDR3 here is CATSGSGGSSDTQYF. As DNA, the CDR3 is TGTGCCACCAGCGGAAGCGGGGGCTCTAGTGATACGCAGTATTTT. The full variable domain, rest sourced from reference TRBV15 and TRBJ2-3, is DAMVIQNPRYQVTQFGKPVTLSCSQTLNHNVMYWYQQKSSQAPKLLFHYYDKDFNNEADTPDNFQSRRPNTSFCFLDIRSPGLGDTAMYLCATSGSGGSSDTQYFGPGTRLTVL.

V usage is TRBV12-3 or TRBV12-4 and J usage is TRBJ2-3; the D is unclear. With 6 bases removed from V and 2 bases from J, the gap between germline ends came to 12 bases. There are 14 residues in the CDR3. CDR3 sequence (DNA): TGTGCCAGCAGACTTAAGACATACACAGATACGCAGTATTTT. As protein: CASRLKTYTDTQYF.

This clonotype was detected ten times or more. The gene calls are TRBV29-1 and TRBJ2-3, with 9 bases matching TRBD2. The CDR3 totals 12 residues. CDR1 SQVTM and CDR2 ANQGSEA come from the germline V gene. The V segment lost 6 bases and the J segment 5 bases; nucleotides outside the gene matches: 3. The CDR3 sequence: CSVAGGGDTQYF. The CDR3 coding sequence is TGCAGCGTAGCGGGAGGAGGAGATACGCAGTATTTT.

This clonotype was observed many times. The chain links TRBV19 to TRBJ1-2, with TRBD1 matching over 7 bases. From germline, CDR1 is LNHDA and CDR2 SQIVND (reference sequence). The CDR3 totals 13 residues. The V segment lost 5 bases and the J segment 8 bases; nucleotides outside the gene matches: 8. The CDR3, as DNA: TGTGCCAGTAGTTTTGACAGGGACCTCGGCTACACCTTC. Encoded protein: CASSFDRDLGYTF.

The J gene is TRBJ2-7, the V gene TRBV3-1; no firm D call. CDR1 is LGHDT, CDR2 YNNKEL, per germline (reference sequence). The CDR3 is 12 residues long. Trimming left V 4 bases short and J 3 bases short, with 7 bases between. Here the CDR3 reads CASSPYNYEQYF. The CDR3 DNA reads TGTGCCAGCAGCCCCTATAACTACGAGCAGTACTTC.